Here is one TCR beta chain with its context. Its target is unknown. The CDR3 is 14 amino acids. The junction had 11 bases not matched to a gene; V was cut back by 9 bases and J by 5 bases. CDR1 is SNHLY, CDR2 FYNNEI, per germline. This specimen belongs to a study of cytomegalovirus exposure and HLA in healthy donors. With 60 Vbeta and 13 Jbeta primers, the PCR was carried out. Data came from immunoSEQ multiplex PCR; TCRdb stores just in-frame clones and leaves some out. This table holds some 150,000 clones, roughly 77% found once. Overall study results and limits: Earlier findings revealed that most TCR beta V segments proved productive either about 87% or about 30% of the time. The authors enumerated over 150 TCR beta chains as linked to cytomegalovirus. The authors considered a cluster of highly shared sequence variants likely to be a sequencing artifact. The majority of CMV-associated TCR beta chains were reported as apparently HLA-restricted in a later analysis.

The V gene is TRBV2, the J gene TRBJ1-1, with 8 bases identical to TRBD1. The receptor's source is a man aged 25-45 years in good health and CMV-seropositive. Sample: PBMCs. DNA of the CDR3: TGTGCCAGTTTGGGACAGGATTTGGGAACTGAAGCTTTCTTT. Protein product: CASLGQDLGTEAFF.